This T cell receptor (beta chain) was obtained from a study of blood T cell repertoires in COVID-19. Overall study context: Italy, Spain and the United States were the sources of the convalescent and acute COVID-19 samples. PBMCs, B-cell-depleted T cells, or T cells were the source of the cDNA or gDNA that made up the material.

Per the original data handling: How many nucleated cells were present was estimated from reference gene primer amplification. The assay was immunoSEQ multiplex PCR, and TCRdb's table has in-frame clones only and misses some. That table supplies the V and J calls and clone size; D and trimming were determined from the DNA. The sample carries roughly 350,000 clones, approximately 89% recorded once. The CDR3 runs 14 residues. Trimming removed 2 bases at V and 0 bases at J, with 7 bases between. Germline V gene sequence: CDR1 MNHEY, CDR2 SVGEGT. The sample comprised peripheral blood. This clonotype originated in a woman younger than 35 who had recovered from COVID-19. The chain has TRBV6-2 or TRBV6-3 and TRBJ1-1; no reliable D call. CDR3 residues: CASSYRGLNTEAFF. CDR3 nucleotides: TGTGCCAGCAGTTACCGAGGGCTGAACACTGAAGCTTTCTTT.